The 8 T cell receptor beta chains below come from one sample, sequenced in a study of T cell responses to AZD1222 COVID-19 vaccine (dated by TCRdb to about 2021). The protocol used for the library was the immunoSEQ multiplex PCR assay. Imported from immuneACCESS, the table was reduced by TCRdb to in-frame sequences with V and J called. These copies leave out some clones; in studies compared against another copy, an unresolved V gene accounts for under half, and the cause of the remainder is not known. This sample is represented by about 120,000 clones; 85% to 90% of them were singletons. The ten largest clones take up around 7.7% of the sample. The label giving this sample's time point can be read as: baseline before first vaccination. Specimen: peripheral blood, collected on day 0 of AZD1222 vaccination. These receptors were collected from an adult in good health.

Regarding this clone: The junction departs from germline at one end; a sequencing error may be responsible. V and J are TRBV6-5 and TRBJ2-7, with D perhaps TRBD1 (5 bases). Per germline, CDR1 MNHEY and CDR2 SVGAGI. The length of the CDR3 is 14 residues. The CDR3 here is CASSAVDLPAGSLF. CDR3 in DNA: TGTGCCAGCAGCGCCGTCGACCTCCCGGCAGGGTCGCTCTTC.

The chain has TRBV19 and TRBJ2-1, with D perhaps matching TRBD1 (6 bases). Germline CDR1 is LNHDA and CDR2 is SQIVND (reference sequence). With 10 bases removed from V and 2 bases from J, the gap between germline ends came to 15 bases. CDR3 length: 14 amino acids. CDR3 protein: CAISQGPTYNEQFF. The CDR3 region has the DNA TGTGCCATTTCACAGGGTCCAACCTACAATGAGCAGTTCTTC.

The genes are TRBV4-2 and TRBJ2-3; 7 nucleotides agree with TRBD1. V was pared by 4 bases and J by 2 bases, with 3 bases of the junction left unmatched. CDR1 LGHNA and CDR2 YNFKEQ come from the germline V gene. This CDR3 has 14 amino acids. The CDR3 reads CASSPGTATDTQYF. DNA of the CDR3: TGTGCCAGCAGCCCCGGGACAGCCACAGATACGCAGTATTTT.

V usage is TRBV4-2 and J usage is TRBJ2-3, with 7 nucleotides matching TRBD2. V gave up 3 bases and J gave up 0 bases; unmatched junction bases: 3. Germline assignment: CDR1 LGHNA and CDR2 YNFKEQ. This CDR3 contains 15 residues. The CDR3 protein is CASSQQLASTDTQYF. The DNA for the CDR3 is TGTGCCAGCAGCCAGCAACTAGCGAGCACAGATACGCAGTATTTT.

V usage is TRBV5-4 and J usage is TRBJ2-2, with D possibly being TRBD1 (5 bases). The germline V gene encodes CDR1 SGHNT and CDR2 YYREEE (reference sequence). CDR3 length equals 15 residues. Trimming took 2 bases from V and 3 from J, leaving 11 bases between them. The CDR3 DNA is TGTGCCAGCAGCTTTGCAGGGAAGGACACCGGGGAGCTGTTTTTT. This encodes CASSFAGKDTGELFF.

The genes are TRBV4-2 and TRBJ2-7, with 9 bases fitting TRBD1. Looked up from germline, CDR1 is LGHNA and CDR2 is YNFKEQ. The CDR3 is 16 residues long. With 0 bases clipped from V and 3 bases from J, the junction kept 6 bases outside the gene matches. CDR3 amino acids: CASSQDRGQGVYEQYF. DNA for the CDR3: TGTGCCAGCAGCCAAGACCGGGGACAGGGAGTCTACGAGCAGTACTTC.

The chain employs TRBV7-5 and TRBJ2-4; the table's D gene call, TRBD2, was not cross checked with the DNA. TRBV7-5 is described as a pseudogene. The CDR3 consists of 16 residues. The CDR3 reads CVRSLAGGEAKNIQYF. The DNA of the CDR3 is TGTGTCAGAAGCTTAGCCGGCGGGGAAGCCAAAAACATTCAGTACTTC.

This clone turned up a few times. This CDR3 reads CASRGALYGYTF. CDR3 sequence (DNA): TGTGCCAGCAGGGGAGCCCTCTATGGCTACACCTTC. The V call is TRBV6-5, the J call TRBJ1-2; no clear D gene. Trimming took off 6 bases at V and 4 bases at J, with 9 bases between the two ends. The CDR3 is made up of 12 amino acids. Germline assignment: CDR1 MNHEY and CDR2 SVGAGI.